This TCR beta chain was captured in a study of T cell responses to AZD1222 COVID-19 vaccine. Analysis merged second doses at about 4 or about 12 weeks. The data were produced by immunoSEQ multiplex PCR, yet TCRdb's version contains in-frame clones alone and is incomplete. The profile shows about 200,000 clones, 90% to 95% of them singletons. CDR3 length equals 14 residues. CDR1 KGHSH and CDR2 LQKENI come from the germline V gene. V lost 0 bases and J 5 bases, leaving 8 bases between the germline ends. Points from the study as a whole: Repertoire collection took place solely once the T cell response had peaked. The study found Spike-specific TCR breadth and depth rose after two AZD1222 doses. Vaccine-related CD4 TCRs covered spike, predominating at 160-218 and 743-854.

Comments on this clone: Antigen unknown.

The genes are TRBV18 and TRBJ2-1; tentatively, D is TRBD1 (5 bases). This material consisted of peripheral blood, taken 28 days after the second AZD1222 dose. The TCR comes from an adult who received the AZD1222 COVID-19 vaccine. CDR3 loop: CASSPPPGNNEQFF. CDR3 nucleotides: TGTGCCAGCTCACCACCCCCAGGGAACAATGAGCAGTTCTTC.